These 8 T cell receptor beta chains were sequenced from one sample in a study of blood T cell repertoires in COVID-19. Sequencing was performed with immunoSEQ multiplex PCR; in TCRdb, only in-frame clones are kept and a portion is missing. The repertoire holds fewer than 300,000 clones, 85% seen once, with 2.5% to 3% in the top ten. The source material was PBMCs or T cells enriched from blood (not recorded which). The receptor set was obtained from a woman in her 50s who had recovered from COVID-19.

The genes are TRBV29-1 and TRBJ2-5, with TRBD1 matching 8 bases. The length of the CDR3 is 13 residues. V was clipped by 3 bases and J by 5 bases; unmatched bases: 5. Per the germline V gene, CDR1 is SQVTM and CDR2 is ANQGSEA. The CDR3 coding sequence is TGCAGCGTTGAGTCAGGGGGCTACGAGACCCAGTACTTC. Protein product: CSVESGGYETQYF.

This clone was detected only a few times. This same CDR3 is encoded by further DNA sequences in the sample. The rearrangement links TRBV11-1 to TRBJ1-6; D may be TRBD1 (6 bases). The germline gives CDR1 SGHAT, CDR2 FQDESV (reference sequence). The CDR3 runs to 14 residues. Trimming left V 5 bases short and J 5 bases short, with 10 bases between. In nucleotides, the CDR3 is TGTGCCAGCAGCCGCACAGGGAATAATTCACCCCTCCACTTT. Protein sequence: CASSRTGNNSPLHF.

The CDR3 DNA sequence: TGTGCCAGCAGCTTAGATCCGTCCCCTGAGTATGGCTACACCTTC. This sequence encodes CASSLDPSPEYGYTF. The chain couples TRBV11-2 to TRBJ1-2; D is undetermined. The germline V gene has CDR1 SGHAT and CDR2 FQNNGV. This CDR3 spans 15 amino acids. The V and J ends lost 0 bases and 5 bases respectively, with 13 bases between them.

The chain uses TRBV19 and TRBJ1-2; unclear D gene. CDR3 size: 14 residues. Trimming removed 8 bases at V and 0 bases at J, with 13 bases between. Germline CDR1 is LNHDA and CDR2 is SQIVND (reference sequence). CDR3 sequence: CASLGDIANYGYTF. CDR3 coding DNA: TGTGCCAGTCTCGGTGACATCGCTAACTATGGCTACACCTTC. Drawing the rest from reference TRBV19 and TRBJ1-2, the complete variable domain is DGGITQSPKYLFRKEGQNVTLSCEQNLNHDAMYWYRQDPGQGLRLIYYSQIVNDFQKGDIAEGYSVSREKKESFPLTVTSAQKNPTAFYLCASLGDIANYGYTFGSGTRLTVV.

The chain links TRBV5-1 to TRBJ2-1, with a weak D call TRBD2 (6 bases). The CDR3 contains 14 residues. Germline CDR1 and CDR2: SGHRS and YFSETQ. V gave up 0 bases and J gave up 5 bases, with 9 bases separating them. CDR3 bases: TGCGCCAGCAGCTTGGTTCGGGAGCACAATGAGCAGTTCTTC. Translation: CASSLVREHNEQFF.

The chain uses TRBV28 and TRBJ2-7, with 8 nucleotides matching TRBD2. J gave up 4 bases and V 4 bases, and 9 bases lay outside the gene matches. This CDR3 comprises 15 residues. CDR1 is MDHEN, CDR2 SYDVKM, per germline. CDR3 protein: CASSSPAGGKYEQYF. In nucleotides, the CDR3 is TGTGCCAGCAGTTCACCGGCGGGGGGCAAGTACGAGCAGTACTTC.

The chain couples TRBV4-2 to TRBJ2-1, with a tentative D call TRBD1 (6 bases). The V gene lost 1 base and the J gene lost 0 bases, with 13 bases spanning the gap. CDR1 and CDR2 (germline): LGHNA, YNFKEQ. This CDR3 contains 17 residues. Here the CDR3 DNA reads TGTGCCAGCAGCCAAGGGGTAGGGGGAGTCTCCTACAATGAGCAGTTCTTC. Its protein is CASSQGVGGVSYNEQFF.

In DNA, the CDR3 is TGTGCCAGCAGTTACTCGTTACCGGGGGGCCGAGAAAAACTGTTTTTT. It encodes CASSYSLPGGREKLFF. This chain links TRBV6-5 with TRBJ1-4, with D possibly being TRBD1 (6 bases). The V end was cut by 0 bases, the J end by 8 bases, with 16 bases between. Looked up from germline, CDR1 is MNHEY and CDR2 is SVGAGI. CDR3 size: 16 residues.